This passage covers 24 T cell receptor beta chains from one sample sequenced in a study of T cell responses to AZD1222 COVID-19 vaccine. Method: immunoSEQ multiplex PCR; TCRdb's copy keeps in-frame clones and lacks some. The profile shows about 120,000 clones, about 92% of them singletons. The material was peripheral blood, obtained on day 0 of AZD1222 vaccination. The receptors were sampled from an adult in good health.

The CDR3 DNA reads as TGTGCCACCAGCTCACTAGCGGGAGAGGTTGAGCAGTTCTTC. It encodes CATSSLAGEVEQFF. V and J are TRBV15 and TRBJ2-1; the match to TRBD2 covers 11 bases. The CDR3 spans 14 residues. The trim removed 5 bases at V and 9 bases at J, leaving 6 bases unmatched. Germline CDR1 is LNHNV and CDR2 is YYDKDF (reference sequence). Based on the CDR3 plus reference TRBV15 and TRBJ2-1, the full variable domain is DAMVIQNPRYQVTQFGKPVTLSCSQTLNHNVMYWYQQKSSQAPKLLFHYYDKDFNNEADTPDNFQSRRPNTSFCFLDIRSPGLGDTAMYLCATSSLAGEVEQFFGPGTRLTVL.

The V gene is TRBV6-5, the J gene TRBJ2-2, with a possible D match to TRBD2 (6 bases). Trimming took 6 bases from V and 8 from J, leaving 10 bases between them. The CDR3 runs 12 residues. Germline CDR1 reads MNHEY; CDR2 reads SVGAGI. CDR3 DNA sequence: TGTGCCAGCAGCGGGGGTGGGGGGGAGCTGTTTTTT. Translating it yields CASSGGGGELFF.

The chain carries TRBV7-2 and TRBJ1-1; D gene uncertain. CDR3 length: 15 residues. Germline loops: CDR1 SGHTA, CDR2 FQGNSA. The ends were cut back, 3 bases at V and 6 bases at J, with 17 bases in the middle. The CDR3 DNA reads TGTGCCAGCAGCTTTACCGGGCCCGATAGTTCTGAAGCTTTCTTT. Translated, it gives CASSFTGPDSSEAFF.

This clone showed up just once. This chain's CDR3 is CASSLSRVAGELFF. CDR3 coding DNA: TGTGCCAGCAGTTTATCGCGGGTGGCCGGGGAGCTGTTTTTT. The chain carries TRBV27 and TRBJ2-2; tentatively, D is TRBD2 (5 bases). Trimming removed 0 bases from V and 6 bases from J, with 8 bases in between. The CDR3 contains 14 residues. In germline, CDR1 is MNHEY, CDR2 SMNVEV (reference sequence).

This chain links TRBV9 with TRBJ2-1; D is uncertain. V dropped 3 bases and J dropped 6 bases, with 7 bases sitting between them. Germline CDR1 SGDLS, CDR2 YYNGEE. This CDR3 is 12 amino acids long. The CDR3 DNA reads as TGTGCCAGCAGCGCCAGTGGCAATGAGCAGTTCTTC. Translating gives CASSASGNEQFF.

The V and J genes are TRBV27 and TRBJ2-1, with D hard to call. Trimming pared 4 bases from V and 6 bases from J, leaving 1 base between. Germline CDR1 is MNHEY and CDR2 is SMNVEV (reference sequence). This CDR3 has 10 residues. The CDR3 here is CASSSNEQFF. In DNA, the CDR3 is TGTGCCAGCAGTTCCAATGAGCAGTTCTTC.

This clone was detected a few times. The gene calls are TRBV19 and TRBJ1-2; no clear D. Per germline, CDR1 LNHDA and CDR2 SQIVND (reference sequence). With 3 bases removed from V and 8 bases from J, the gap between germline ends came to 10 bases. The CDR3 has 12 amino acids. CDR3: CASSIADRGYTF. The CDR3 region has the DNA TGTGCCAGTAGTATCGCCGACCGGGGCTACACCTTC.

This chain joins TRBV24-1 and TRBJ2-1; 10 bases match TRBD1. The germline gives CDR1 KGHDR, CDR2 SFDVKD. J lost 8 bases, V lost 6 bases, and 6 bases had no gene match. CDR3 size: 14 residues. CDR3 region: CATSRQGASDEQFF. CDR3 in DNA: TGTGCCACCAGTCGACAGGGGGCATCGGATGAGCAGTTCTTC.

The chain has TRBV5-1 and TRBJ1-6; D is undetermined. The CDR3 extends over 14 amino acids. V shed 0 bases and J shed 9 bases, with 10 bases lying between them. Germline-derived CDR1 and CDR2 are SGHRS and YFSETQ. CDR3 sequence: CASSLESTGSPLHF. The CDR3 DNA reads TGCGCCAGCAGCTTGGAATCCACGGGTTCACCCCTCCACTTT.

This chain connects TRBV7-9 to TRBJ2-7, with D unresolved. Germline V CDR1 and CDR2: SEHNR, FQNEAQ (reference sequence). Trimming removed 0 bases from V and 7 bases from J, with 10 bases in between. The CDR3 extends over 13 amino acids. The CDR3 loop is CASSLALTPEQYF. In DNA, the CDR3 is TGTGCCAGCAGCTTAGCCTTAACCCCTGAGCAGTACTTC.

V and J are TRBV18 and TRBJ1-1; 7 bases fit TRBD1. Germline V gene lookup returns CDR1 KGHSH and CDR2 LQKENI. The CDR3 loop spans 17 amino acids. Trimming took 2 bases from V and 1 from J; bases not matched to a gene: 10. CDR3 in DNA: TGTGCCAGCTCACCAATGGTAGGGGGCGCAAGGAACACTGAAGCTTTCTTT. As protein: CASSPMVGGARNTEAFF. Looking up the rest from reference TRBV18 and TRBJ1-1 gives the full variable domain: NAGVMQNPRHLVRRRGQEARLRCSPMKGHSHVYWYRQLPEEGLKFMVYLQKENIIDESGMPKERFSAEFPKEGPSILRIQQVVRGDSAAYFCASSPMVGGARNTEAFFGQGTRLTVV.

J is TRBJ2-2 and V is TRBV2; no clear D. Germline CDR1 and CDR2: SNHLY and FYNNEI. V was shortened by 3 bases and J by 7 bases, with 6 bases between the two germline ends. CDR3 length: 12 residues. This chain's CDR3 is CASSDDFGELFF. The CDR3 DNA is TGTGCCAGCAGTGACGACTTCGGGGAGCTGTTTTTT.

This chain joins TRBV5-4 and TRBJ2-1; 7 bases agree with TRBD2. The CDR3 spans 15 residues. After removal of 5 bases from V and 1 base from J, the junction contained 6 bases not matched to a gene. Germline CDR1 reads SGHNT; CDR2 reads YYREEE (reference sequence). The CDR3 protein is CASRRASGSYNEQFF. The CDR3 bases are TGTGCCAGCAGACGAGCTAGCGGTTCCTACAATGAGCAGTTCTTC.

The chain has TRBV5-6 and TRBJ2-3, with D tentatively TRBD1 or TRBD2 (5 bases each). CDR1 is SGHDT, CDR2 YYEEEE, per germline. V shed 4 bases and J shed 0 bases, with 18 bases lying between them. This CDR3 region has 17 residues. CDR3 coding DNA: TGTGCCAGCAGCCCAATGGACTGGGGCGCGAGCACAGATACGCAGTATTTT. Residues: CASSPMDWGASTDTQYF. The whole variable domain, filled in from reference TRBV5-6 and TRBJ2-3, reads DAGVTQSPTHLIKTRGQQVTLRCSPKSGHDTVSWYQQALGQGPQFIFQYYEEEERQRGNFPDRFSGHQFPNYSSELNVNALLLGDSALYLCASSPMDWGASTDTQYFGPGTRLTVL.

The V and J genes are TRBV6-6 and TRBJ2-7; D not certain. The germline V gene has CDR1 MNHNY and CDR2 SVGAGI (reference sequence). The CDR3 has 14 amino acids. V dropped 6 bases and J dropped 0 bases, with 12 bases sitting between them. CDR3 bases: TGTGCCAGCAGCCCCCCAGCACTCTCCTACGAGCAGTACTTC. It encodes CASSPPALSYEQYF.

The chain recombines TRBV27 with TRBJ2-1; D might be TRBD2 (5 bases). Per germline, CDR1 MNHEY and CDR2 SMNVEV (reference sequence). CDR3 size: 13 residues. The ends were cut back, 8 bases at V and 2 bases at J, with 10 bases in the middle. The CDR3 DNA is TGTGCCAGCCGGACTCCCCCCTACAATGAGCAGTTCTTC. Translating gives CASRTPPYNEQFF.

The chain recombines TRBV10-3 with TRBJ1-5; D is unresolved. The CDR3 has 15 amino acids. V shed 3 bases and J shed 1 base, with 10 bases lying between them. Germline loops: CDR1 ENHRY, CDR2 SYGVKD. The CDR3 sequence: CAISDPGLSNQPQHF. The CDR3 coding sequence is TGTGCCATCAGTGACCCAGGACTGAGCAATCAGCCCCAGCATTTT.

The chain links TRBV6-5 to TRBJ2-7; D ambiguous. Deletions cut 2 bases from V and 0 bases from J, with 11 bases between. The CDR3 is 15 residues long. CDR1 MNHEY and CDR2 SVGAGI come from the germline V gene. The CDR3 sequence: CASSYLLSASYEQYF. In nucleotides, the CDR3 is TGTGCCAGCAGTTACCTCCTTTCGGCCTCCTACGAGCAGTACTTC.

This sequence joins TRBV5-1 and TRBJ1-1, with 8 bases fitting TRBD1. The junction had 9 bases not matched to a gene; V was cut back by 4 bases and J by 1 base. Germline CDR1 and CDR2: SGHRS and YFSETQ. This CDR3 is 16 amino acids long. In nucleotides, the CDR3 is TGCGCCAGCAGCCCCGACCAGACAGGGGCGAACACTGAAGCTTTCTTT. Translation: CASSPDQTGANTEAFF.

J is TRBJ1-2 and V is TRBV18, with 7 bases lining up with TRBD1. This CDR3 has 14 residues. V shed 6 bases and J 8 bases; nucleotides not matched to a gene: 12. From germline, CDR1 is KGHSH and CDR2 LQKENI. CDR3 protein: CASSQQGGSRGYTF. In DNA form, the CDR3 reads TGTGCCAGCTCCCAGCAGGGGGGGTCTCGCGGCTACACCTTC.

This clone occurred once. The CDR3 nucleotides are TGTGCCAGTATGTTAGCGGTTAGCTCCTACAATGAGCAGTTCTTC. Its protein is CASMLAVSSYNEQFF. The chain is built from TRBV19 and TRBJ2-1; tentatively, D is TRBD2 (6 bases). From germline, CDR1 is LNHDA and CDR2 SQIVND (reference sequence). V dropped 7 bases and J dropped 0 bases, with 13 bases sitting between them. The CDR3 has 15 residues.

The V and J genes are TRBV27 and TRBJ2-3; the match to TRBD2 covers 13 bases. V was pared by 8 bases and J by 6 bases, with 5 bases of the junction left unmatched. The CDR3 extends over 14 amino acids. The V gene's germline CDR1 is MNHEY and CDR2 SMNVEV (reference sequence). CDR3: CASSTSGRWDTQYF. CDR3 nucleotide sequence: TGTGCCAGCTCGACTAGCGGGAGGTGGGATACGCAGTATTTT.

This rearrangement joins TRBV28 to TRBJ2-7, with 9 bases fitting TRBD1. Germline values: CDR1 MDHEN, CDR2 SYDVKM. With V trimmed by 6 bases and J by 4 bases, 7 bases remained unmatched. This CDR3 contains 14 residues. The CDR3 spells CASRLQGAMYEQYF. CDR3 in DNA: TGTGCCAGCAGACTACAGGGGGCTATGTACGAGCAGTACTTC.

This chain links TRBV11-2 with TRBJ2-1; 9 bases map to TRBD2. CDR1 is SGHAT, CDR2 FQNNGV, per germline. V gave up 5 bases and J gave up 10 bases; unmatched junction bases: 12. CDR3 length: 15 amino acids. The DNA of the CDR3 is TGTGCCAGCAGCCCGAGACTAGCGGCAAATATGGAGCAGTTCTTC. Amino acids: CASSPRLAANMEQFF.